The text below deals with one TCR beta chain. Its antigen is unknown. Produced via immunoSEQ multiplex PCR; TCRdb's table is partial and in-frame only. The data hold tens of thousands of clones, with about four fifths observed a single time. CDR1 and CDR2 from the germline V gene are SGHRS and YFSETQ. V was shortened by 2 bases and J by 0 bases, with 14 bases between the two germline ends. CDR3 length: 16 residues. The sample originates from a study of T cells in localized non-small cell lung cancer. Overall study findings and caveats: Heterogeneity cannot be ruled out, as sequencing used one tumor region only. Longer survival (overall) was linked to higher T cell density in blood. Uninvolved adjacent lung had higher T cell clonality than tumor and all other tissues.

The V and J genes are TRBV5-1 and TRBJ1-1, with a tentative D call TRBD1 (6 bases). The source was peripheral blood, collected before any cancer treatment. The sequence derives from a female donor older than 55 with stage I lung adenocarcinoma. The CDR3 sequence: CASSLGLTGLNTEAFF. CDR3 bases: TGCGCCAGCAGCTTAGGGTTAACAGGGCTGAACACTGAAGCTTTCTTT.